These T cell receptor beta chains were read from a single sample in a study of siplizumab effects on memory and regulatory T cells. Sequencing used immunoSEQ multiplex PCR; TCRdb keeps in-frame clones, though not all of them. The top ten clones hold around 6.5% of a sample with some 100,000 clones, 80% to 95% of them seen once. Sequencing input: CD8+ T cells sorted from blood. These receptors came from a human donor in good health. The CDR3 runs from the conserved cysteine through the conserved F or W. Each record gives: D gene, J gene, CDR3 length, V gene, clone size, CDR3 protein, CDR3 DNA. The D gene is left open where the match is weak. The listing skips clone size in some rows; elsewhere it reads once, few, many or a size class.

>NA|TRBJ1-1|14|TRBV2|NA
CASSEGQILVEAFF
TGTGCCAGCAGTGAAGGACAGATCCTGGTAGAAGCTTTCTTT
>TRBD2|TRBJ2-1|18|TRBV9|NA
CASSVGRGSGSSYNEQFF
TGTGCCAGCAGCGTAGGTCGGGGTAGCGGGAGCTCCTACAATGAGCAGTTCTTC
>TRBD2|TRBJ2-7|15|TRBV30|NA
CAWRLTSGGSYEQYF
TGTGCCTGGAGACTAACTAGCGGGGGTAGCTACGAGCAGTACTTC
>NA|TRBJ2-5|12|TRBV2|NA
CANQGGGETQYF
TGTGCCAATCAGGGGGGAGGAGAGACCCAGTACTTC
>NA|TRBJ2-5|12|TRBV6-6|NA
CASSTLEETQYF
TGTGCCAGCAGTACCCTTGAAGAGACCCAGTACTTC
>NA|TRBJ2-1|13|TRBV27|NA
CASSLLEQDKQFF
TGTGCCAGCAGTTTACTCGAGCAGGACAAGCAGTTCTTC
>NA|TRBJ2-7|12|TRBV2|NA
CASSRVRSEQYF
TGTGCCAGCAGCCGAGTACGGAGCGAGCAGTACTTC
>NA|TRBJ1-4|15|TRBV5-6|NA
CASSFVAATNEKLFF
TGTGCCAGCAGCTTTGTGGCAGCAACTAATGAAAAACTGTTTTTT
>NA|TRBJ1-4|16|TRBV4-1|NA
CASSQDSGATNEKLFF
TGCGCCAGCAGCCAAGATTCGGGGGCAACTAATGAAAAACTGTTTTTT
>NA|TRBJ2-7|10|TRBV29-1|NA
CSVELGEQYF
TGCAGCGTTGAACTGGGGGAGCAGTACTTC
>NA|TRBJ2-5|13|TRBV2|NA
CASRKQEGQTQYF
TGTGCCAGCAGAAAACAGGAAGGGCAGACCCAGTACTTC
>NA|TRBJ2-7|14|TRBV9|once
CASNPAGTGYEQYF
TGTGCCAGCAACCCTGCCGGCACGGGCTACGAGCAGTACTTC
>TRBD1|TRBJ2-7|15|TRBV4-3|NA
CASSQEGQGTYEQYF
TGCGCCAGCAGCCAAGAGGGACAGGGAACCTACGAGCAGTACTTC
>TRBD2|TRBJ2-1|16|TRBV11-2|NA
CASSQDTSGKYNEQFF
TGTGCCAGCAGCCAAGATACTAGCGGAAAATACAATGAGCAGTTCTTC
>NA|TRBJ1-2|13|TRBV7-9|NA
CATTLADTYGYTF
TGTGCCACCACCCTAGCGGATACGTATGGCTACACCTTC
>NA|TRBJ2-7|15|TRBV6-5|once
CASSYGGSRSNEQYF
TGTGCCAGCAGTTACGGGGGCAGTAGAAGCAACGAGCAGTACTTC
>NA|TRBJ2-5|13|TRBV10-3|NA
CAISEQRGETQYF
TGTGCCATCAGTGAACAGAGGGGAGAGACCCAGTACTTC
>TRBD1|TRBJ1-1|14|TRBV5-1|NA
CASSGGQGDTEAFF
TGCGCCAGCAGCGGCGGACAGGGGGACACTGAAGCTTTCTTT
>TRBD1|TRBJ1-1|14|TRBV7-8|NA
CASTSGTGRAEAFF
TGTGCCAGCACCTCCGGGACAGGGCGGGCTGAAGCTTTCTTT
>NA|TRBJ1-2|17|TRBV4-1|NA
CASSQDGPGPKDYGYTF
TGCGCCAGCAGCCAAGATGGTCCGGGACCGAAGGACTATGGCTACACCTTC
>NA|TRBJ1-1|15|TRBV27|NA
CASSPREGANTEAFF
TGTGCCAGCAGTCCCCGAGAGGGAGCGAACACTGAAGCTTTCTTT